The entry below describes one T cell receptor (beta chain). The sample originates from a study of shared clonotypes between healthy human individuals. CDR1 and CDR2 from the germline V gene are SGHTA and FQGNSA. The V segment lost 6 bases and the J segment 3 bases; nucleotides outside the gene matches: 4. This CDR3 comprises 15 residues. Unsorted PBMC replicate PCRs drew on roughly 300 ng DNA, representing some 32,000 T cell genomes. Only in-frame clones appear in the TCRdb table, and some are missing; sequencing was by immunoSEQ multiplex PCR. The sample has fewer than 650,000 clones, around 80% seen once.

Sequences were obtained from PBMCs. The chain links TRBV7-2 to TRBJ2-2; TRBD1 agrees at 10 bases. This clonotype was sampled from a woman aged 40 to 50 in good health. Some clones in this sample may be carry-over from other donors' samples. CDR3 nucleotides: TGTGCCAGCAGTCGACAGGGGGCGCACACCGGGGAGCTGTTTTTT. Protein sequence: CASSRQGAHTGELFF.